This passage covers 17 T cell receptor beta chains from one sample sequenced in a study of OX40 agonist ivuxolimab in advanced cancers. Sequenced by immunoSEQ multiplex PCR; TCRdb stores in-frame clones only, minus some. The sample has 65,000 to 75,000 clones, approximately 81% seen once. The material sequenced was CD4+ or CD8+ T cells sorted from blood, taken in a trial of the OX40 agonist ivuxolimab. The receptors were gathered from an adult with an advanced solid tumor such as melanoma, head and neck, liver or kidney cancer.

Concerning this clone: An end of the junction does not agree with germline; a read error may underlie this. The chain joins TRBV29-1 to TRBJ1-1; possible D gene TRBD1, 6 bases. The germline CDR1 and CDR2 sequences are SQVTM and ANQGSEA. This CDR3 has 12 residues. CDR3 coding DNA: TGCAGCGTGGAAGGGGGGAACACTGAAGCTTTCTTT. It is translated as CSVEGGNTEAFF.

This sequence joins TRBV28 and TRBJ2-5, with D possibly being TRBD1 (5 bases). The DNA end favors TRBJ2-7, so the J call may be wrong. This CDR3 region has 13 residues. CDR1 is MDHEN and CDR2 is SYDVKM in the germline V gene. The CDR3 loop reads CASGAPASYEQYF. The CDR3, as DNA: TGTGCCAGCGGGGCGCCTGCTTCCTACGAGCAGTACTTC.

The CDR3: CASAFSYEQYF. CDR3 sequence (DNA): TGTGCCAGCGCCTTCTCCTACGAGCAGTACTTC. The chain combines TRBV25-1 with TRBJ2-7; D call uncertain. Germline CDR1 reads MGHDK; CDR2 reads SYGVNS. This CDR3 is built from 11 residues. V lost 8 bases, J lost 0 bases, and 5 bases lay in between.

This clone was recorded a few times. J is TRBJ2-7 and V is TRBV27, with D tentatively TRBD1 or TRBD2 (5 bases each). Germline values: CDR1 MNHEY, CDR2 SMNVEV (reference sequence). V gave up 4 bases and J gave up 2 bases, with 15 bases separating them. The CDR3 extends over 15 amino acids. Here the CDR3 DNA reads TGTGCCAGCAGTTCCCGGGACCGAAGCGCCTACGAGCAGTACTTC. It specifies CASSSRDRSAYEQYF.

The chain combines TRBV5-1 with TRBJ2-2, with 9 bases that match TRBD1. This CDR3 is 18 amino acids long. Trimming cost V 2 bases and J 5 bases; bases outside gene matches: 13. Germline V lookup: CDR1 SGHRS, CDR2 YFSETQ. The CDR3 protein is CASSFLLSDRGYTGELFF. DNA for the CDR3: TGCGCCAGCAGCTTTTTATTGTCGGACAGGGGTTATACCGGGGAGCTGTTTTTT. Full variable domain (rest looked up from reference TRBV5-1 and TRBJ2-2): KAGVTQTPRYLIKTRGQQVTLSCSPISGHRSVSWYQQTPGQGLQFLFEYFSETQRNKGNFPGRFSGRQFSNSRSEMNVSTLELGDSALYLCASSFLLSDRGYTGELFFGEGSRLTVL.

V gene TRBV4-1 combines with J gene TRBJ2-3; 7 bases match TRBD1. J lost 2 bases, V lost 0 bases, and 8 bases had no gene match. The CDR3 has 17 residues. Germline assignment: CDR1 MGHRA and CDR2 YSYEKL. CDR3: CASSQEGMGQFTDTQYF. The CDR3 coding sequence is TGCGCCAGCAGCCAAGAAGGGATGGGACAGTTCACAGATACGCAGTATTTT.

This chain links TRBV7-2 with TRBJ1-1, with D uncertain. CDR3 size: 13 residues. Trimming left V 6 bases short and J 4 bases short, with 12 bases between. Looked up from germline, CDR1 is SGHTA and CDR2 is FQGNSA. The DNA of the CDR3 is TGTGCCAGCAGTCTAACATGGGGCACTGAAGCTTTCTTT. It codes for CASSLTWGTEAFF.

This sequence joins TRBV28 and TRBJ2-7; possibly TRBD2 for D (5 bases). CDR1 and CDR2 (germline): MDHEN, SYDVKM. V was pared by 5 bases and J by 0 bases, with 14 bases between. The CDR3 covers 15 residues. As DNA, the CDR3 is TGTGCCAGCAGTCCTTCGGGGAGCCTCTCCTACGAGCAGTACTTC. As protein: CASSPSGSLSYEQYF.

The chain carries TRBV27 and TRBJ1-2, with 7 bases lining up with TRBD1. Germline lookup yields CDR1 MNHEY and CDR2 SMNVEV (reference sequence). Trimming at V came to 1 base and at J to 3 bases, leaving 2 bases not matched to a gene. The CDR3 extends over 14 amino acids. CDR3 DNA: TGTGCCAGCAGTTTATTCGGACAGGACTATGGCTACACCTTC. This gives the protein CASSLFGQDYGYTF.

V is TRBV30 and J is TRBJ2-7; TRBD1 matches 12 bases. Germline CDR1 GTSNPN, CDR2 SVGIG (reference sequence). The CDR3 has 16 residues. The junction had 9 bases not matched to a gene; V was cut back by 0 bases and J by 6 bases. The CDR3 loop reads CAWSVGTGGLRGEQYF. The CDR3 DNA reads as TGTGCCTGGAGTGTAGGGACAGGGGGCTTGAGGGGCGAGCAGTACTTC.

This clone was detected only once. The CDR3: CASSVLNSGEQFF. The DNA for the CDR3 is TGTGCCAGCAGTGTCCTGAACAGCGGTGAGCAGTTCTTC. The chain combines TRBV2 with TRBJ2-1, with D possibly TRBD2 on 5 matching bases. This CDR3 comprises 13 residues. Germline-derived CDR1 and CDR2 are SNHLY and FYNNEI. V lost 4 bases, J lost 9 bases, and 13 bases lay in between.

The rearrangement uses TRBV6-1 and TRBJ2-2; 10 bases map to TRBD2. The CDR3 sequence is 15 residues long. Trimming took 6 bases from V and 3 from J; bases not matched to a gene: 4. Per the germline V gene, CDR1 is MNHNS and CDR2 is SASEGT. CDR3 sequence (DNA): TGTGCCAGCAGAGATAGCGGGAGGTACACCGGGGAGCTGTTTTTT. Amino acid sequence: CASRDSGRYTGELFF.

This CDR3 is CASSLQSSYEQYF. CDR3 bases: TGTGCCAGCAGCTTACAGAGCTCCTACGAGCAGTACTTC. The chain combines TRBV7-2 with TRBJ2-7, with D unresolved. The ends were cut back, 2 bases at V and 0 bases at J, with 5 bases in the middle. Germline V CDR1 and CDR2: SGHTA, FQGNSA. There are 13 residues in the CDR3.

The chain uses TRBV4-1 and TRBJ2-2; 7 bases fit TRBD1. V lost 4 bases to trimming and J lost 1 base; unmatched junction nucleotides: 0. This CDR3 has 14 residues. Germline CDR1 and CDR2: MGHRA and YSYEKL. Here the CDR3 reads CASSRDRNTGELFF. CDR3 nucleotide sequence: TGCGCCAGCAGCCGGGACAGGAACACCGGGGAGCTGTTTTTT.

The V gene is TRBV4-1, the J gene TRBJ2-6; D possibly corresponds to TRBD1 (6 bases). The CDR3 is made up of 16 amino acids. Germline lookup yields CDR1 MGHRA and CDR2 YSYEKL. The V gene lost 0 bases and the J gene lost 2 bases, with 8 bases spanning the gap. The CDR3 nucleotides are TGCGCCAGCAGCCAAGAGGGGGCGGCTGGGGCCAACGTCCTGACTTTC. Encoded protein: CASSQEGAAGANVLTF.

V gene TRBV7-2 combines with J gene TRBJ1-2; D remains ambiguous. Trimming removed 3 bases at V and 8 bases at J, with 10 bases between. This CDR3 comprises 12 residues. CDR1 is SGHTA, CDR2 FQGNSA, per germline. DNA for the CDR3: TGTGCCAGCAGCTTGTTAACCGAGGGCTACACCTTC. This encodes CASSLLTEGYTF. Filled out from reference TRBV7-2 and TRBJ1-2, the complete variable domain reads GAGVSQSPSNKVTEKGKDVELRCDPISGHTALYWYRQSLGQGLEFLIYFQGNSAPDKSGLPSDRFSAERTGGSVSTLTIQRTQQEDSAVYLCASSLLTEGYTFGSGTRLTVV.

The chain carries TRBV19 and TRBJ1-5, with D possibly matching TRBD1 (5 bases). V was clipped by 8 bases and J by 3 bases, with 17 bases between them. Germline CDR1 LNHDA, CDR2 SQIVND (reference sequence). The CDR3 sequence is 15 residues long. As DNA, the CDR3 is TGTGCCAGTTCCAGGCGGGGGGGGGACAATCAGCCCCAGCATTTT. It yields the protein CASSRRGGDNQPQHF.